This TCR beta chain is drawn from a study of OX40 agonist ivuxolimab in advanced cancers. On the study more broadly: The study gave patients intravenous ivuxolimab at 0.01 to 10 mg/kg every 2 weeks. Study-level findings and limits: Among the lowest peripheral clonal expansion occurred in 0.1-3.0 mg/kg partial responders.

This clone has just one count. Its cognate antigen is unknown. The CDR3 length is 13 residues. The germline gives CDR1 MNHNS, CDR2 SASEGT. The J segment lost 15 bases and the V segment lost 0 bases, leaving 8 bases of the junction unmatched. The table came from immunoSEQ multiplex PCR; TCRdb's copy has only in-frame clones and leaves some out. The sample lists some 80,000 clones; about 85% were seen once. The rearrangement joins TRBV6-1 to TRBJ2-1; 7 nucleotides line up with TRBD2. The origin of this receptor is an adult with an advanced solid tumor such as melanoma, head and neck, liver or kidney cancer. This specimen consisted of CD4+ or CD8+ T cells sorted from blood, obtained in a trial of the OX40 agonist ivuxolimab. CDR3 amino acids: CASSEAGVGEGFF. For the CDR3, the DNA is TGTGCCAGCAGTGAAGCTGGGGTAGGGGAGGGGTTCTTC.